This TCR beta chain was profiled in a study of PD-L1 blockade in urothelial cancer. Study information: Among blood samples, the median T cell count was around 150,000.

This clone was seen just once. The antigen is unknown. Study results and caveats: Tumor-associated clones in blood expanded more at 3 weeks in durable-benefit patients.

All patients handed over anywhere from 1 to 8 samples, pretreatment and on-treatment. The V gene's germline CDR1 is MNHNS and CDR2 SASEGT. After removal of 4 bases from V and 6 bases from J, the junction contained 9 bases not matched to a gene. The CDR3 runs to 16 residues. A spike-in of synthetic TCR analog templates was added to each PCR. Produced via immunoSEQ multiplex PCR; TCRdb's table is partial and in-frame only. The sample shows 85,000 to 130,000 clones, around 93% of them seen only once. This clonotype originated in a woman older than 75 with urothelial cancer. The material was PBMCs, obtained around atezolizumab (anti-PD-L1) treatment. The chain carries TRBV6-1 and TRBJ2-1; 10 bases are a match to TRBD1. The CDR3 here is CASSAYGTGARNEQFF. The CDR3 nucleotides are TGTGCCAGCAGTGCGTACGGGACAGGGGCTCGCAATGAGCAGTTCTTC.